This TCR beta chain was documented in a study of cytomegalovirus exposure and HLA in healthy donors. A word on this clone: Antigen: not known.

Study results and caveats: According to reports, the classifier identified cytomegalovirus status with high specificity and sensitivity.

The PCR used 60 Vbeta and 13 Jbeta primers. TCRdb's table, derived via immunoSEQ multiplex PCR, lists solely in-frame clones and lacks some. Of fewer than 150,000 clones listed, about four fifths are singletons. Sequences were obtained from PBMCs. The sequence came from a male donor in good health and CMV-seronegative.

The DNA for the CDR3 is TGTGCCACCAGCAGAGACCCCAGGTGGGCTGAAAAACTGTTTTTT. Its protein product is CATSRDPRWAEKLFF. The rearrangement joins TRBV15 to TRBJ1-4; D gene unclear. V lost 0 bases, J lost 7 bases, and 12 bases lay in between. The CDR3 runs 15 residues. Per the germline V gene, CDR1 is LNHNV and CDR2 is YYDKDF (reference sequence).